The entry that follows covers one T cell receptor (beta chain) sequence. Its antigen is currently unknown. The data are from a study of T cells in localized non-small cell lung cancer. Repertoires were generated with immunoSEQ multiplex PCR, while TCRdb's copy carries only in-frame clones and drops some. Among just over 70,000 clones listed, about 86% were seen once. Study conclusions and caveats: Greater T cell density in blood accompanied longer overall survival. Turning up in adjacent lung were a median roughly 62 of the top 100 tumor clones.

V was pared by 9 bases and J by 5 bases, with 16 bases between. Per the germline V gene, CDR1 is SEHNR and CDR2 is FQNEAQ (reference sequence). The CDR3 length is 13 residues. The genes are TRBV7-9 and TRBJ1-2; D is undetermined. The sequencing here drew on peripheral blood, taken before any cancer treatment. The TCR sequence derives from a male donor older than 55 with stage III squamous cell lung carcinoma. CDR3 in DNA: TGTGCCAGTTCCCGGGAGGTGGTATATGGCTACACCTTC. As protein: CASSREVVYGYTF.